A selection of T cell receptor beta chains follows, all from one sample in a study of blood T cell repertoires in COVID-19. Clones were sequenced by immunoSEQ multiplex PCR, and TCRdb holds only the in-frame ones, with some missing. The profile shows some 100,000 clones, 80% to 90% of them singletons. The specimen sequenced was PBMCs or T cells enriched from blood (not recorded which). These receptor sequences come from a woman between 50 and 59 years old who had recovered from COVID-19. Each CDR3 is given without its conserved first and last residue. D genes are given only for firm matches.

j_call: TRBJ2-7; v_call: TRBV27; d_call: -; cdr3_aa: ASSLSPTGDLYEQY
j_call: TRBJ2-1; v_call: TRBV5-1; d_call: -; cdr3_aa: ASSWSSEHSGNEQF
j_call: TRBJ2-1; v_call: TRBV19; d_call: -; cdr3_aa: ATSLGRSYNEQF
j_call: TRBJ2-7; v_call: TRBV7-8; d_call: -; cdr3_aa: ASSLAFLTLEQY
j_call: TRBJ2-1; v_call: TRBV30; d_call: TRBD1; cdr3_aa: AWSWGTGDGNEQF
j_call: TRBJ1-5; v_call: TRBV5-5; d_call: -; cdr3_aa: ASTPRFPSVQPQH
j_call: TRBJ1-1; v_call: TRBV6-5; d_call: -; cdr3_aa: ASSPPSRVSAEAF
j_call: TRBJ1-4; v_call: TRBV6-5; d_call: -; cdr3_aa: ASFHWTANEKLF
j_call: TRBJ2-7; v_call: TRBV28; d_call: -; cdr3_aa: ASSQAGYEQY
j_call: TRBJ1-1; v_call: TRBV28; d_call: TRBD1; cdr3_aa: ASSPDRGNTEAF
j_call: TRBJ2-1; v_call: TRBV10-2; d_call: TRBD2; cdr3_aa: ASSDPASGNYNEQF
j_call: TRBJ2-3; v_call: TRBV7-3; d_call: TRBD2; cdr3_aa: ASSLLAGSTDTQY
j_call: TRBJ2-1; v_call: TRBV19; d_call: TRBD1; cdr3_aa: ASRTGGNFDEQF
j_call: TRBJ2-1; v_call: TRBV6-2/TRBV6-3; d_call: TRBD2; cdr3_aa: ASSSGRGYNEQF
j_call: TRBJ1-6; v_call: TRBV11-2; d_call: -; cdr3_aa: ASSLSGGSSYNSPLH
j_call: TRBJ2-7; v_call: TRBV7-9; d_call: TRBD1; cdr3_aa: ASSPRETGREQY
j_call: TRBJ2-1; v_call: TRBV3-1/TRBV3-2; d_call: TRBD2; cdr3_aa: ASSLKSSGRGNEQF
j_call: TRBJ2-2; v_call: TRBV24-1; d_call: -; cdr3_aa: ATSDPRGGPGTGELF
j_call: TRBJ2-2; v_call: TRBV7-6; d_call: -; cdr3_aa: ASSSRSAGELF
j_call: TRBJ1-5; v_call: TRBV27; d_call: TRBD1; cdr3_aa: ASSALTGKPPHGNQPQH
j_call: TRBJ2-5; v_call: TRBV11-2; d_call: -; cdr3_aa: ASSPRQGRETQY
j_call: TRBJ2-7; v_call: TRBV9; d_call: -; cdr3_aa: ASSVGLSWTDTVYEQY
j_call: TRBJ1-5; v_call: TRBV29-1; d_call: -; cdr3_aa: SVSFDSNQPQH
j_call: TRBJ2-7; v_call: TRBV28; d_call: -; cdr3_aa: ASSSSRGYYEQY